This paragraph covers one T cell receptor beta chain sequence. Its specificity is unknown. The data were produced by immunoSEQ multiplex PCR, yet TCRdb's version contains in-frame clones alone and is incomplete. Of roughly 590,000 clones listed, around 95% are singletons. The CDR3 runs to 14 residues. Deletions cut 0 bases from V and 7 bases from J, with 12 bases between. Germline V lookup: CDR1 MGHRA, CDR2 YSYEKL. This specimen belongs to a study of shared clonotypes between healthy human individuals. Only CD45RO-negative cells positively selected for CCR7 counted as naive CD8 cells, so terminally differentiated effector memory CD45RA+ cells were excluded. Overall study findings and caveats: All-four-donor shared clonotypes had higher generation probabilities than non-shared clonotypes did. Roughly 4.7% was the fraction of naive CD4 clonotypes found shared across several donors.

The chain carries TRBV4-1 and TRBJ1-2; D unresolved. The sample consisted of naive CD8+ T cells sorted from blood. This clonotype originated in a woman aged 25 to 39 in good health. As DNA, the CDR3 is TGCGCCAGCAGCCAAGATGCGAGGGAGGGTGGCTACACCTTC. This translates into CASSQDAREGGYTF.